This T cell receptor (beta chain) was observed in a study of PD-L1 blockade in urothelial cancer. Study information: A median about 140,000 T cells were found in blood samples.

The germline V and J ends were trimmed by 1 base and 4 bases, with 17 bases remaining between them. The CDR3 runs 16 residues. CDR1 is SEHNR, CDR2 FQNEAQ, per germline (reference sequence). Stated time point: peripheral blood 6 weeks after treatment start. Pretreatment and on-treatment samples were taken, numbering 1 to 8 per patient. The table came from immunoSEQ multiplex PCR; TCRdb's copy has only in-frame clones and leaves some out. The sample consists of about 48,000 clones, more than 80% of them appearing once. The sample was PBMCs, taken around atezolizumab (anti-PD-L1) treatment. V gene TRBV7-9 combines with J gene TRBJ2-7, with D hard to call. This receptor was taken from a man aged 70-80 years with urothelial cancer. In DNA form, the CDR3 reads TGTGCCAGCAGCTTAGGGAATAGAGGTGAAGGATACGAGCAGTACTTC. Translating it yields CASSLGNRGEGYEQYF.